This T cell receptor beta chain derives from a study of graft-versus-host responses after intestinal transplantation. Across the study: Recipients underwent multivisceral, liver-intestinal, or isolated intestinal transplants. For about three years after anti-thymocyte globulin induction, all recipients took tacrolimus and steroids.

Findings and limits, study-wide: With peak circulating GvH clone levels came an association with early post-transplant HvG declines.

Trimming pared 4 bases from V and 4 bases from J, leaving 14 bases between. CDR3 length equals 14 residues. From germline, CDR1 is MNHNS and CDR2 SASEGT. As regards this clone: What it recognizes is unknown.

Produced via immunoSEQ multiplex PCR; TCRdb's table is partial and in-frame only. The sample has over 100,000 clones, approximately 90% seen once. This sequence was found in a human donor who was the organ donor for an intestinal transplant. Sample: unstimulated CD4+ T cells sorted from spleen or lymph node cells, taken before transplant. The chain uses TRBV6-1 and TRBJ2-7; perhaps TRBD2 as D (5 bases). Here the CDR3 reads CASSGLMRGYEQYF. CDR3 DNA sequence: TGTGCCAGCAGTGGGTTGATGCGAGGGTACGAGCAGTACTTC.